A single sample gave rise to the 29 T cell receptor beta chains below, sequenced in a study of cytomegalovirus exposure and HLA in healthy donors. TCRdb's copy holds only in-frame clones and misses some; the assay was immunoSEQ multiplex PCR. The data hold about 400,000 clones, with more than 80% observed a single time. Sequencing was performed on PBMCs. These receptors originate from a woman under 30 in good health and CMV-seronegative.

The chain combines TRBV20-1 with TRBJ2-1; D is ambiguous. This CDR3 contains 11 residues. Trimming pared 5 bases from V and 9 bases from J, leaving 11 bases between. Germline assignment: CDR1 DFQATT and CDR2 SNEGSKA (reference sequence). CDR3 sequence: CSAPIIPEQFF. CDR3 DNA: TGCAGTGCTCCTATAATACCTGAGCAGTTCTTC.

This chain uses TRBV28 with TRBJ2-7, with 12 bases aligning to TRBD2. Looked up from germline, CDR1 is MDHEN and CDR2 is SYDVKM. This CDR3 region has 15 residues. With V trimmed by 4 bases and J by 6 bases, 7 bases remained unmatched. Here the CDR3 reads CASSWTSGTLSEQYF. CDR3 DNA: TGTGCCAGCAGTTGGACTAGCGGGACGTTGAGCGAGCAGTACTTC.

J is TRBJ2-1 and V is TRBV5-1; D is possibly TRBD2 (5 bases). This CDR3 has 14 residues. Germline-derived CDR1 and CDR2 are SGHRS and YFSETQ. Trimming took 0 bases from V and 4 from J, leaving 8 bases between them. The CDR3 DNA reads as TGCGCCAGCAGCTTGGAGCGGATTTACAATGAGCAGTTCTTC. It codes for CASSLERIYNEQFF. The full variable domain, rest sourced from reference TRBV5-1 and TRBJ2-1, is KAGVTQTPRYLIKTRGQQVTLSCSPISGHRSVSWYQQTPGQGLQFLFEYFSETQRNKGNFPGRFSGRQFSNSRSEMNVSTLELGDSALYLCASSLERIYNEQFFGPGTRLTVL.

This clone was seen repeatedly, ten times or more. This rearrangement joins TRBV14 to TRBJ1-1; D gene uncertain. The CDR3 has 13 residues. V was clipped by 5 bases and J by 5 bases, with 12 bases between them. CDR1 is SGHDN, CDR2 FVKESK, per germline. The CDR3 DNA reads TGTGCCAGCAGCTACAGTCGGAGGACTGAAGCTTTCTTT. It specifies CASSYSRRTEAFF.

This chain uses TRBV7-8 with TRBJ1-1; no clear D gene. Germline V gives CDR1 SGHVS, CDR2 FQNEAQ. The CDR3 totals 13 residues. Deletions cut 3 bases from V and 3 bases from J, with 8 bases between. The CDR3 reads CASSFRGYTEAFF. The CDR3 bases are TGTGCCAGCAGCTTCCGCGGGTACACTGAAGCTTTCTTT.

The chain carries TRBV9 and TRBJ2-3, with a possible D match to TRBD1 (5 bases). The CDR3 contains 15 residues. Trimming removed 4 bases at V and 3 bases at J, with 15 bases between. Germline V lookup: CDR1 SGDLS, CDR2 YYNGEE. CDR3: CASSPTQGGTDTQYF. CDR3 nucleotide sequence: TGTGCCAGCAGCCCCACCCAGGGTGGGACAGATACGCAGTATTTT.

J is TRBJ2-3 and V is TRBV5-4; 12 bases match TRBD1. This CDR3 is built from 14 residues. V lost 4 bases to trimming and J lost 4 bases; unmatched junction nucleotides: 1. The germline V gene encodes CDR1 SGHNT and CDR2 YYREEE (reference sequence). The CDR3 loop reads CASSRDRGPDTQYF. As DNA, the CDR3 is TGTGCCAGCAGCAGGGACAGGGGGCCAGATACGCAGTATTTT. The variable domain in full, completed from reference TRBV5-4 and TRBJ2-3, reads ETGVTQSPTHLIKTRGQQVTLRCSSQSGHNTVSWYQQALGQGPQFIFQYYREEENGRGNFPPRFSGLQFPNYSSELNVNALELDDSALYLCASSRDRGPDTQYFGPGTRLTVL.

J is TRBJ1-2 and V is TRBV5-4, with TRBD1 as a possible D gene (6 bases). The CDR3 has 16 residues. The V gene lost 1 base and the J gene lost 0 bases, with 13 bases spanning the gap. The V gene's germline CDR1 is SGHNT and CDR2 YYREEE (reference sequence). This CDR3 is CASSLRGGPANYGYTF. CDR3 coding DNA: TGTGCCAGCAGCTTGAGGGGGGGACCAGCTAACTATGGCTACACCTTC.

The V gene is TRBV28, the J gene TRBJ2-7; 8 bases match TRBD2. This CDR3 is built from 15 residues. Per germline, CDR1 MDHEN and CDR2 SYDVKM. Trimming cost V 5 bases and J 2 bases; bases outside gene matches: 8. Here the CDR3 DNA reads TGTGCCAGCAGTCCGTTAGCGGGAATCCCCTACGAGCAGTACTTC. Its protein is CASSPLAGIPYEQYF.

The chain employs TRBV29-1 and TRBJ2-1; the D gene is possibly TRBD2 (5 bases). This CDR3 is 13 amino acids long. In germline, CDR1 is SQVTM, CDR2 ANQGSEA. V was cut by 3 bases and J by 2 bases, with 8 bases left in between. CDR3 region: CSVDLATYNEQFF. The DNA of the CDR3 is TGCAGCGTTGATCTAGCCACCTACAATGAGCAGTTCTTC.

V gene TRBV6-5 combines with J gene TRBJ1-4; TRBD1 agrees at 8 bases. Germline lookup yields CDR1 MNHEY and CDR2 SVGAGI. The ends lost 2 bases at V and 6 bases at J; junction bases unmatched: 2. This CDR3 region has 14 residues. Here the CDR3 DNA reads TGTGCCAGCAGTTACGGGACAGGAGATGAAAAACTGTTTTTT. Translated, it gives CASSYGTGDEKLFF.

The V gene is TRBV11-2, the J gene TRBJ2-1, with TRBD2 identical over 7 bases. After removal of 0 bases from V and 0 bases from J, the junction contained 5 bases not matched to a gene. The CDR3 length is 17 residues. Germline V lookup: CDR1 SGHAT, CDR2 FQNNGV. CDR3 nucleotide sequence: TGTGCCAGCAGCTTAGATCGGACTAGAAGCTCCTACAATGAGCAGTTCTTC. Protein: CASSLDRTRSSYNEQFF.

As concerns this clone: The junction departs from the called germline gene at one end, perhaps through a read error. This sequence joins TRBV6-1 and TRBJ2-7; 9 bases map to TRBD2. The germline V gene has CDR1 MNHNS and CDR2 SASEGT. The CDR3 covers 16 residues. The DNA for the CDR3 is TGTGCCAGCAGCGAAGAGGTCGAGCGGGAGGAACAAGAGCAGTACTTC. Its translation: CASSEEVEREEQEQYF.

The rearrangement links TRBV9 to TRBJ2-3; the D gene is possibly TRBD2 (6 bases). The V gene lost 2 bases and the J gene lost 1 base, with 11 bases spanning the gap. The CDR3 loop spans 15 amino acids. Germline V CDR1 and CDR2: SGDLS, YYNGEE. The DNA for the CDR3 is TGTGCCAGCAGCGTGGGCGGGGAGCGCACAGATACGCAGTATTTT. The encoded protein is CASSVGGERTDTQYF.

The gene calls are TRBV13 and TRBJ1-1, with D possibly matching TRBD1 (5 bases). The length of the CDR3 is 16 residues. Looked up from germline, CDR1 is PRHDT and CDR2 is FYEKMQ (reference sequence). Trimming removed 5 bases at V and 5 bases at J, with 21 bases between. CDR3 in amino acids: CASSPRIEGRGTEAFF. Here the CDR3 DNA reads TGTGCCAGCAGCCCTCGAATAGAGGGCCGGGGGACTGAAGCTTTCTTT.

V is TRBV23-1 and J is TRBJ1-2; no definite D call. TRBV23-1 is marked as an open reading frame, function uncertain. V was pared by 2 bases and J by 6 bases, with 16 bases between. This CDR3 spans 15 amino acids. The CDR3 is CASSQQVSGEDGYTF. The CDR3 DNA sequence: TGCGCCAGCAGTCAACAGGTGTCTGGGGAGGATGGCTACACCTTC.

This clone was recorded only once. This chain links TRBV7-8 with TRBJ1-1, with TRBD1 matching 7 bases. The V gene's germline CDR1 is SGHVS and CDR2 FQNEAQ. Trimming removed 6 bases from V and 7 bases from J; junction bases left unmatched: 17. The CDR3 loop spans 16 amino acids. The CDR3 sequence: CASRPPRQGLAREAFF. DNA for the CDR3: TGTGCCAGCAGACCACCCCGACAGGGCTTAGCCCGTGAAGCTTTCTTT.

Concerning this clone itself: The sample carries other DNA sequences with the same CDR3. This rearrangement joins TRBV7-2 to TRBJ2-7, with 7 bases lining up with TRBD1. J was trimmed by 4 bases and V by 1 base; bases with no gene match: 4. Germline CDR1 reads SGHTA; CDR2 reads FQGNSA. The length of the CDR3 is 14 residues. CDR3 coding DNA: TGTGCCAGCAGCTTAGACAGGGGATCATACGAGCAGTACTTC. It translates to CASSLDRGSYEQYF. Full variable domain (missing parts from reference TRBV7-2 and TRBJ2-7): GAGVSQSPSNKVTEKGKDVELRCDPISGHTALYWYRQSLGQGLEFLIYFQGNSAPDKSGLPSDRFSAERTGGSVSTLTIQRTQQEDSAVYLCASSLDRGSYEQYFGPGTRLTVT.

This chain joins TRBV6-1 and TRBJ2-3, with D perhaps matching TRBD1 (5 bases). V gave up 3 bases and J gave up 0 bases, with 13 bases separating them. This CDR3 contains 16 residues. Germline lookup yields CDR1 MNHNS and CDR2 SASEGT. The CDR3 here is CASSERTGPSTDTQYF. The DNA of the CDR3 is TGTGCCAGCAGTGAGCGAACAGGTCCTAGCACAGATACGCAGTATTTT.

This sequence joins TRBV4-1 and TRBJ2-1; weak D call: TRBD2 (5 bases). Germline V gene lookup returns CDR1 MGHRA and CDR2 YSYEKL. The V and J ends lost 4 bases and 0 bases respectively, with 13 bases between them. The CDR3 contains 16 residues. The CDR3 DNA is TGCGCCAGCAGCCCCGAGGGAGCGGACTCCTACAATGAGCAGTTCTTC. This encodes CASSPEGADSYNEQFF.

This rearrangement joins TRBV28 to TRBJ1-2, with a possible D match to TRBD1 (5 bases). Germline values: CDR1 MDHEN, CDR2 SYDVKM. The CDR3 runs 13 residues. Trimming shortened V by 2 bases and J by 7 bases, and 11 bases separated the two germline ends. The CDR3 is CASSLVLGPGYTF. Written as DNA, the CDR3 is TGTGCCAGCAGTTTAGTTCTGGGGCCTGGCTACACCTTC.

The chain combines TRBV7-9 with TRBJ1-1, with unresolved D. CDR1 SEHNR and CDR2 FQNEAQ come from the germline V gene (reference sequence). This CDR3 spans 14 amino acids. The V gene lost 6 bases and the J gene lost 6 bases, with 17 bases spanning the gap. In DNA form, the CDR3 reads TGTGCCAGCAGGGACGGGTGGGGAGGTCCTGAAGCTTTCTTT. It specifies CASRDGWGGPEAFF.

V and J are TRBV4-2 and TRBJ2-1; 10 nucleotides line up with TRBD2. Trimming at V came to 0 bases and at J to 6 bases, leaving 5 bases not matched to a gene. The CDR3 runs 16 residues. Germline CDR1 is LGHNA and CDR2 is YNFKEQ. CDR3 DNA: TGTGCCAGCAGCCAAGATCGAACTAGCGGGATCAATGAGCAGTTCTTC. It specifies CASSQDRTSGINEQFF.

In regard to this clone: At the DNA level, this CDR3 is encoded by other sequences in the same sample as well. The chain is built from TRBV27 and TRBJ2-7; 9 bases are shared with TRBD1. Germline V gene data show CDR1 as MNHEY and CDR2 as SMNVEV (reference sequence). The junction had 3 bases not matched to a gene; V was cut back by 3 bases and J by 3 bases. The length of the CDR3 is 14 residues. The DNA of the CDR3 is TGTGCCAGCAGTTTGGGACAGGGCGGCTACGAGCAGTACTTC. As protein: CASSLGQGGYEQYF.

V gene TRBV7-2 combines with J gene TRBJ1-5, with TRBD1 matching over 9 bases. CDR3 length: 15 amino acids. V was clipped by 2 bases and J by 4 bases; unmatched bases: 3. The germline CDR1 and CDR2 sequences are SGHTA and FQGNSA. The CDR3 sequence: CASSLWGTGNQPQHF. The DNA of the CDR3 is TGTGCCAGCAGCTTATGGGGGACAGGGAATCAGCCCCAGCATTTT.

Note on this clone: This is likely a read error, given that the CDR3 carries no conserved phenylalanine or tryptophan at its end. It is unclear where the CDR3 begins or ends on the DNA, so no DNA is shown, and the CDR3 is as TCRdb lists it. The V gene is TRBV5-5, the J gene TRBJ1-5. Looked up from germline, CDR1 is SGHKS and CDR2 is YYEKEE (reference sequence). The CDR3 has 9 amino acids, counting both end residues. The CDR3 region is CASSSPGVR.

The CDR3 spells CASSPGQGLFGYTF. CDR3 DNA: TGTGCCAGCAGCCCGGGACAGGGGTTATTTGGCTACACCTTC. The chain recombines TRBV6-6 with TRBJ1-2, with 10 positions matching TRBD1. V shed 6 bases, J shed 7 bases, and the junction held 8 bases outside the gene matches. This CDR3 has 14 residues. Germline CDR1 MNHNY, CDR2 SVGAGI (reference sequence).

The chain carries TRBV6-1 and TRBJ1-2; D is ambiguous. Per germline, CDR1 MNHNS and CDR2 SASEGT. Between the trimmed V and J ends, which lost 0 bases and 4 bases, there was a span of 12 bases. This CDR3 has 15 residues. The CDR3 is CASSEALTLGYGYTF. CDR3 nucleotide sequence: TGTGCCAGCAGTGAAGCTCTGACTTTGGGCTATGGCTACACCTTC.

The rearrangement uses TRBV4-2 and TRBJ2-7; 7 bases match TRBD1. Per the germline V gene, CDR1 is LGHNA and CDR2 is YNFKEQ. The CDR3 spans 16 residues. Unmatched junction bases numbered 9, after V lost 3 bases and J lost 1 base. The CDR3 bases are TGTGCCAGCAGCCAGACAACGGCAGGGGGATCCTACGAGCAGTACTTC. Protein: CASSQTTAGGSYEQYF.